These T cell receptor beta chains were read from a single sample in a study of T cell changes during pregnancy in multiple sclerosis. Assay: immunoSEQ multiplex PCR; the TCRdb copy retains only in-frame clones and omits some. The sample has 67,000 or so clones, approximately 92% seen once. Material: CD8+ T cells from peripheral blood mononuclear cells, obtained in the third trimester of pregnancy. The receptors shown here come from a female donor in good health, enrolled as a control in a pregnancy study. The CDR3 runs from the conserved cysteine through the conserved F or W. A D gene is named only where the DNA matches it firmly. Some rows mark clone size as missing; the rest say once, few, many or name a class of expanded clone.

V	D	J	size	CDR3	DNA
TRBV27	TRBD1	TRBJ1-2	-	CASRPGQGYGYTF	TGTGCCAGCAGACCGGGACAGGGATATGGCTACACCTTC
TRBV5-6	-	TRBJ2-7	-	CASSFQTRPYEQYF	TGTGCCAGCAGCTTTCAGACAAGACCCTACGAGCAGTACTTC
TRBV6-1	TRBD1	TRBJ1-2	-	CASSAGTGFFGDYGYTF	TGTGCCAGCAGTGCCGGGACAGGGTTTTTCGGGGACTATGGCTACACCTTC
TRBV7-6	TRBD1	TRBJ1-5	-	CASSLGTGKNQPQHF	TGTGCCAGCAGCTTAGGGACAGGTAAAAATCAGCCCCAGCATTTT
TRBV9	-	TRBJ2-2	few	CASSEPSATNTGELFF	TGTGCCAGCAGTGAACCGTCTGCGACAAACACCGGGGAGCTGTTTTTT
TRBV6-5	-	TRBJ2-1	-	CASSYSSRVTWNEQFF	TGTGCCAGCAGTTACTCGAGCAGGGTGACTTGGAATGAGCAGTTCTTC
TRBV4-3	TRBD2	TRBJ2-7	-	CASSQDRGSGLAGYEQYF	TGCGCCAGCAGCCAAGATAGGGGGTCAGGACTAGCTGGGTACGAGCAGTACTTC
TRBV5-4	TRBD2	TRBJ2-5	-	CASSGGTKETQYF	TGTGCCAGCAGCGGAGGGACTAAAGAGACCCAGTACTTC
TRBV12-5	-	TRBJ1-4	-	CASAPTGNEKLFF	TGTGCTAGTGCCCCAACGGGGAATGAAAAACTGTTTTTT
TRBV13	-	TRBJ2-5	-	CASSLDSDGETQYF	TGTGCCAGCAGCTTGGACTCCGACGGGGAGACCCAGTACTTC
TRBV15	TRBD1	TRBJ1-2	-	CATSRAGRQGAYGYTF	TGTGCCACCAGCAGAGCCGGGCGACAGGGGGCCTATGGCTACACCTTC
TRBV14	TRBD1	TRBJ2-1	-	CASSLQGREYNEQFF	TGTGCCAGCAGCTTACAGGGGCGAGAATACAATGAGCAGTTCTTC
TRBV4-3	TRBD1	TRBJ1-3	-	CASSAWTGDGRNTIYF	TGCGCCAGCAGCGCCTGGACAGGGGATGGGAGAAACACCATATATTTT
TRBV30	TRBD1	TRBJ2-7	-	CAWMATGFYYEQYF	TGTGCCTGGATGGCGACAGGGTTCTATTACGAGCAGTACTTC
TRBV27	-	TRBJ2-5	-	CASSPNGFSQQETQYF	TGTGCCAGCAGTCCCAATGGATTTAGCCAACAAGAGACCCAGTACTTC
TRBV5-6	TRBD1	TRBJ2-1	-	CASSLGQGAGEQFF	TGTGCCAGCAGCCTGGGACAGGGTGCGGGTGAGCAGTTCTTC
TRBV5-1	-	TRBJ2-5	-	CASSPDSSATQYF	TGCGCCAGCAGCCCGGACAGCTCCGCGACCCAGTACTTC
TRBV18	TRBD1	TRBJ2-7	-	CASSPRQGSTYEQYF	TGTGCCAGCTCACCGCGACAGGGATCCACCTACGAGCAGTACTTC
TRBV10-3	-	TRBJ1-1	-	CAISESDRPGEAFF	TGTGCCATCAGTGAGTCAGACAGGCCGGGTGAAGCTTTCTTT
TRBV27	-	TRBJ1-6	-	CASSLQDSGSSYNSPLHF	TGTGCCAGCAGTTTACAGGACAGTGGGAGCTCCTATAATTCACCCCTCCACTTT
TRBV27	-	TRBJ2-1	-	CASSSSSYNEQFF	TGTGCCAGCAGTTCTAGCTCCTACAATGAGCAGTTCTTC
TRBV27	TRBD2	TRBJ2-1	-	CASSSGTSVRNEQFF	TGTGCCAGCAGTTCCGGGACTAGTGTCAGAAATGAGCAGTTCTTC
TRBV27	-	TRBJ2-2	-	CASSLQLNANTGELFF	TGTGCCAGCAGTCTACAGCTAAACGCGAACACCGGGGAGCTGTTTTTT
TRBV11-3	TRBD2	TRBJ2-5	-	CASSLPHSGGEETQYF	TGTGCCAGCAGCTTACCCCATAGCGGGGGAGAAGAGACCCAGTACTTC
TRBV4-3	-	TRBJ1-5	-	CASSQEMGQPQHF	TGCGCCAGCAGCCAAGAGATGGGCCAGCCCCAGCATTTT
TRBV27	TRBD2	TRBJ2-3	-	CASSPGLETDTQYF	TGTGCCAGCAGTCCGGGACTAGAAACAGATACGCAGTATTTT
TRBV4-2	-	TRBJ2-7	once	CASSDRSYEQYF	TGTGCCAGCAGCGACCGGAGTTACGAGCAGTACTTC
TRBV4-2	-	TRBJ1-1	-	CASSPRRDEAFF	TGTGCCAGCAGCCCCAGGAGGGACGAAGCTTTCTTT
TRBV2	-	TRBJ1-6	-	CASSERSAYNSPLHF	TGTGCCAGCAGTGAAAGGTCAGCGTATAATTCACCCCTCCACTTT
TRBV29-1	-	TRBJ2-7	-	CSVILDYEQYF	TGCAGCGTAATTCTAGACTACGAGCAGTACTTC
TRBV5-8	-	TRBJ2-7	-	CASSSQGLHEQYF	TGTGCCAGCAGCTCCCAGGGGCTTCACGAGCAGTACTTC
TRBV7-6	-	TRBJ2-6	-	CAVQGSKFSGANVLTF	TGTGCCGTGCAGGGTAGTAAGTTCTCTGGGGCCAACGTCCTGACTTTC
TRBV7-2	TRBD1	TRBJ2-5	-	CASSSTGPQETQYF	TGTGCCAGCAGCTCGACAGGGCCGCAAGAGACCCAGTACTTC
TRBV7-9	-	TRBJ1-4	-	CASSFAGDGTNEKLFF	TGTGCCAGCAGCTTTGCAGGGGATGGAACTAATGAAAAACTGTTTTTT
TRBV19	TRBD1	TRBJ2-1	-	CASSVTGLSSYNEQFF	TGTGCCAGTAGTGTGACAGGGCTTAGCTCCTACAATGAGCAGTTCTTC
TRBV13	-	TRBJ1-1	few	CASSLERETEAFF	TGTGCCAGCAGCTTAGAACGGGAAACTGAAGCTTTCTTT
TRBV27	-	TRBJ1-1	once	CASSFGGSEAFF	TGTGCCAGCAGTTTCGGGGGGTCTGAAGCTTTCTTT
TRBV27	-	TRBJ1-2	few	CASSLDPLGDYGYTF	TGTGCCAGCAGTTTAGACCCCCTGGGAGACTATGGCTACACCTTC
TRBV27	TRBD2	TRBJ2-7	-	CASRETSGVAYEQYF	TGTGCCAGCAGGGAAACTAGCGGGGTAGCCTACGAGCAGTACTTC
TRBV5-5	-	TRBJ1-1	-	CASSLKLVPREAFF	TGTGCCAGCAGCTTGAAGTTAGTCCCCCGGGAAGCTTTCTTT
TRBV6-5	-	TRBJ2-1	-	CASRVPGDYNEQFF	TGTGCCAGCAGGGTTCCGGGGGACTACAATGAGCAGTTCTTC
TRBV30	TRBD2	TRBJ2-5	-	CAWSRASGAPLSETQYF	TGTGCCTGGAGTAGGGCTAGCGGGGCCCCTCTTTCCGAGACCCAGTACTTC
TRBV13	TRBD1	TRBJ2-5	-	CASSPSMEQGLLQETQYF	TGTGCCAGCAGCCCTAGTATGGAACAGGGGTTGTTACAAGAGACCCAGTACTTC
TRBV4-3	TRBD1	TRBJ1-1	-	CASSQGLTGVNTEAFF	TGCGCCAGCAGCCAAGGACTGACAGGGGTGAACACTGAAGCTTTCTTT
TRBV6-4	TRBD2	TRBJ2-1	medium-sized	CASSDSSGGANEQFF	TGTGCCAGCAGTGACTCTAGCGGGGGGGCCAATGAGCAGTTCTTC
TRBV20-1	TRBD1	TRBJ2-3	-	CSARGAGGEGF	TGCAGTGCTAGAGGTGCAGGGGGTGAGGGTTTT
TRBV6-1	TRBD1	TRBJ2-1	-	CASKTGAGHEQFF	TGTGCCAGTAAAACAGGGGCTGGGCATGAGCAGTTCTTC
TRBV7-2	-	TRBJ2-7	-	CASSFHFQGNYEQYF	TGTGCCAGCAGCTTCCACTTTCAGGGTAACTACGAGCAGTACTTC
TRBV7-9	-	TRBJ2-7	-	CASSPTTGSPYEQYF	TGTGCCAGCAGTCCCACTACAGGTTCCCCCTACGAGCAGTACTTC
TRBV7-9	-	TRBJ1-4	-	CASSFQGREEKLFF	TGTGCCAGCAGCTTCCAGGGGAGGGAGGAAAAACTGTTTTTT
TRBV27	-	TRBJ2-7	-	CASSFQGRLYEQYF	TGTGCCAGCAGTTTTCAGGGGCGCCTCTACGAGCAGTACTTC
TRBV11-2	TRBD1	TRBJ2-5	-	CASSLAKDRDKRTQYF	TGTGCCAGCAGCCTCGCCAAGGACAGGGACAAGAGGACCCAGTACTTC
TRBV10-3	TRBD1	TRBJ2-1	-	CAISESEGGADEQFF	TGTGCCATCAGTGAGTCCGAAGGGGGCGCGGATGAGCAGTTCTTC